One and the same sample provided the 18 T cell receptor beta chains below, sequenced in a study of vaccination and CD4 T cells after COVID-19. For these receptors, no antigen is known. With the Oncomine TCR Beta short-read assay, DNA from cultured CD4+ T cells was sequenced. TCRdb itself ran the PCR reads through MiXCR, one entry per CDR3 protein. Among under 20,000 distinct CDR3 sequences listed, roughly 50% were seen once. Treatment reported: approximately 10-day PBMC culture with coronavirus spike peptide pools or control peptides (ViraFEST assay). The sample here was CD4+ T cells from blood, cultured in vitro, taken before SARS-CoV-2 vaccination. These receptors all stem from a human donor who had recovered from COVID-19.

The chain links TRBV5-4 to TRBJ2-2, with D possibly being TRBD1 or TRBD2 (6 bases each). The germline gives CDR1 SGHNT, CDR2 YYREEE (reference sequence). Between the trimmed V and J ends, which lost 4 bases and 7 bases, there was a span of 17 bases. The CDR3 has 15 amino acids. CDR3 DNA: TGTGCCAGCAGCCGAAGGGGGGTACAGGTCGGGGAGCTGTTTTTT. Translating it yields CASSRRGVQVGELFF.

The rearrangement links TRBV20-1 to TRBJ2-7; D remains ambiguous. V gave up 6 bases and J gave up 5 bases, with 11 bases separating them. Germline CDR1 reads DFQATT; CDR2 reads SNEGSKA (reference sequence). There are 11 residues in the CDR3. The DNA for the CDR3 is TGCAGTGCCAGATCCTTTAACGAGCAGTACTTC. Translating it yields CSARSFNEQYF.

The rearrangement uses TRBV20-1 and TRBJ2-5; D is perhaps TRBD1 (6 bases). This CDR3 is built from 14 residues. Germline CDR1 is DFQATT and CDR2 is SNEGSKA (reference sequence). The V gene lost 6 bases and the J gene lost 5 bases, with 19 bases spanning the gap. As DNA, the CDR3 is TGCAGTGCCCCGGACAGAGTCAGTGGGGAGACCCAGTACTTC. Translating gives CSAPDRVSGETQYF.

The chain couples TRBV24-1 to TRBJ2-2; 10 bases fit TRBD2. V gave up 2 bases and J gave up 2 bases; unmatched junction bases: 7. The CDR3 is 18 residues long. Germline values: CDR1 KGHDR, CDR2 SFDVKD. CDR3 DNA sequence: TGTGCCACCAGTGATTCGTCAGCGGGGGGGCCCAACACCGGGGAGCTGTTTTTT. This encodes CATSDSSAGGPNTGELFF.

The chain joins TRBV20-1 to TRBJ2-3; 8 nucleotides agree with TRBD1. J lost 3 bases, V lost 7 bases, and 0 bases had no gene match. The CDR3 totals 11 residues. The V gene's germline CDR1 is DFQATT and CDR2 SNEGSKA (reference sequence). CDR3 in DNA: TGCAGTGGGGACAGGACAGATACGCAGTATTTT. It specifies CSGDRTDTQYF.

The genes are TRBV6-2 or TRBV6-3 and TRBJ2-5; unclear D gene. Germline CDR1 reads MNHEY; CDR2 reads SVGEGT. The CDR3 loop spans 14 amino acids. V was shortened by 8 bases and J by 4 bases, with 17 bases between the two germline ends. This CDR3 reads CASGRTKVAETQYF. The CDR3 DNA follows: TGTGCCAGCGGCCGGACGAAGGTGGCAGAGACCCAGTACTTC.

The J gene is TRBJ1-1, the V gene TRBV11-3; D unresolved. Trimming removed 4 bases at V and 3 bases at J, with 9 bases between. CDR1 and CDR2 (germline): SGHNT, YENEEA. The CDR3 length is 13 residues. The chain's CDR3 is CASSWESYTEAFF. The CDR3 DNA reads as TGTGCCAGCAGCTGGGAGAGCTACACTGAAGCTTTCTTT. Full variable domain (rest looked up from reference TRBV11-3 and TRBJ1-1): EAGVVQSPRYKIIEKKQPVAFWCNPISGHNTLYWYLQNLGQGPELLIRYENEEAVDDSQLPKDRFSAERLKGVDSTLKIQPAELGDSAVYLCASSWESYTEAFFGQGTRLTVV.

The V gene is TRBV27, the J gene TRBJ1-1, with 8 bases identical to TRBD1. The CDR3 totals 12 residues. The V and J ends lost 6 bases and 8 bases, in that order; junction bases with no gene match: 5. Germline V gene lookup returns CDR1 MNHEY and CDR2 SMNVEV (reference sequence). The CDR3 DNA sequence: TGTGCCAGCAGGGCGACAGGGGCGGAAGCTTTCTTT. Amino acids: CASRATGAEAFF.

This sequence joins TRBV7-3 and TRBJ2-1, with no clear D. V shed 5 bases and J shed 7 bases, with 15 bases lying between them. The CDR3 runs to 14 residues. CDR1 SGHTA and CDR2 FQGTGA come from the germline V gene. CDR3 coding DNA: TGTGCCAGCAGCCCCTCGATAGTGACAAATGAGCAGTTCTTC. This translates into CASSPSIVTNEQFF.

This chain links TRBV10-3 with TRBJ1-1; 8 positions agree with TRBD1. This CDR3 spans 16 amino acids. The V gene end was trimmed by 2 bases and the J gene end by 4 bases; junction bases not matched to a gene: 9. Looked up from germline, CDR1 is ENHRY and CDR2 is SYGVKD. CDR3 protein: CAISEGRQGFSTEAFF. The CDR3 DNA reads TGTGCCATCAGTGAGGGGCGACAGGGGTTCAGCACTGAAGCTTTCTTT.

The V call is TRBV11-3, the J call TRBJ2-7; D is perhaps TRBD1 or TRBD2 (5 bases each). Trimming stripped 2 bases from V and 5 bases from J, with 19 bases between. Germline V gene sequence: CDR1 SGHNT, CDR2 YENEEA. The CDR3 runs to 16 residues. This CDR3 reads CASSLPGPRTSHEQYF. The CDR3 DNA follows: TGTGCCAGCAGCTTACCGGGACCCAGGACGTCCCACGAGCAGTACTTC.

This rearrangement joins TRBV5-4 to TRBJ2-5; D possibly matches TRBD1 or TRBD2 (6 bases each). The length of the CDR3 is 14 residues. V gave up 0 bases and J gave up 4 bases, with 10 bases separating them. CDR1 is SGHNT and CDR2 is YYREEE in the germline V gene (reference sequence). The CDR3: CASSLAGAIETQYF. The CDR3 DNA follows: TGTGCCAGCAGCTTGGCGGGGGCCATAGAGACCCAGTACTTC. Looking up the rest from reference TRBV5-4 and TRBJ2-5 gives the full variable domain: ETGVTQSPTHLIKTRGQQVTLRCSSQSGHNTVSWYQQALGQGPQFIFQYYREEENGRGNFPPRFSGLQFPNYSSELNVNALELDDSALYLCASSLAGAIETQYFGPGTRLLVL.

This chain links TRBV7-2 with TRBJ2-5; TRBD1 agrees at 7 bases. The germline V gene encodes CDR1 SGHTA and CDR2 FQGNSA. This CDR3 has 15 amino acids. J lost 3 bases, V lost 5 bases, and 9 bases had no gene match. The CDR3 DNA follows: TGTGCCAGCAGCCAACGACAGGGTAGGGAAGAGACCCAGTACTTC. Translating it yields CASSQRQGREETQYF.

The chain carries TRBV11-1 and TRBJ2-1; the match to TRBD1 covers 8 bases. Germline V gene lookup returns CDR1 SGHAT and CDR2 FQDESV (reference sequence). Trimming took 1 base from V and 6 from J; bases not matched to a gene: 11. This CDR3 is built from 17 residues. Here the CDR3 DNA reads TGTGCCAGCAGCTTAGTGGCAGGGGGCTTCGGCCCCAATGAGCAGTTCTTC. As protein: CASSLVAGGFGPNEQFF. The full variable domain, completed using reference TRBV11-1 and TRBJ2-1, is EAEVAQSPRYKITEKSQAVAFWCDPISGHATLYWYRQILGQGPELLVQFQDESVVDDSQLPKDRFSAERLKGVDSTLKIQPAELGDSAMYLCASSLVAGGFGPNEQFFGPGTRLTVL.

This clonotype was counted only a few times. The genes are TRBV20-1 and TRBJ1-2; TRBD1 matches at 7 bases. The CDR3 length is 13 residues. V shed 6 bases and J 4 bases; nucleotides not matched to a gene: 8. Germline lookup yields CDR1 DFQATT and CDR2 SNEGSKA (reference sequence). The CDR3 loop reads CSATTGVRYGYTF. CDR3 nucleotide sequence: TGCAGTGCAACTACAGGGGTGCGCTATGGCTACACCTTC.

This clonotype was seen a single time. V and J are TRBV7-2 and TRBJ2-2, with TRBD2 as a possible D gene (5 bases). The CDR3 extends over 18 amino acids. Looked up from germline, CDR1 is SGHTA and CDR2 is FQGNSA. Trimming took off 2 bases at V and 2 bases at J, with 18 bases between the two ends. In nucleotides, the CDR3 is TGTGCCAGCAGCTTATACCAACTAGTCCCTACAAACACCGGGGAGCTGTTTTTT. Translating it yields CASSLYQLVPTNTGELFF.

J is TRBJ1-5 and V is TRBV20-1; TRBD1 aligns across 9 bases. With 5 bases clipped from V and 5 bases from J, the junction kept 13 bases outside the gene matches. The CDR3 extends over 16 amino acids. Germline V gives CDR1 DFQATT, CDR2 SNEGSKA (reference sequence). The chain's CDR3 is CSAGTQGAKLDQPQHF. CDR3 nucleotides: TGCAGTGCTGGGACACAGGGGGCTAAGCTCGATCAGCCCCAGCATTTT.

Remarks on this clonotype: Germline and junction disagree at one end, which may indicate a read error. The V call is TRBV27, the J call TRBJ2-3; D call uncertain. CDR1 is MNHEY and CDR2 is SMNVEV in the germline V gene (reference sequence). The CDR3 contains 9 residues. CDR3 DNA: TGTGCCAGCAGGTTATATACCGGATTT. Protein sequence: CASRLYTGF.